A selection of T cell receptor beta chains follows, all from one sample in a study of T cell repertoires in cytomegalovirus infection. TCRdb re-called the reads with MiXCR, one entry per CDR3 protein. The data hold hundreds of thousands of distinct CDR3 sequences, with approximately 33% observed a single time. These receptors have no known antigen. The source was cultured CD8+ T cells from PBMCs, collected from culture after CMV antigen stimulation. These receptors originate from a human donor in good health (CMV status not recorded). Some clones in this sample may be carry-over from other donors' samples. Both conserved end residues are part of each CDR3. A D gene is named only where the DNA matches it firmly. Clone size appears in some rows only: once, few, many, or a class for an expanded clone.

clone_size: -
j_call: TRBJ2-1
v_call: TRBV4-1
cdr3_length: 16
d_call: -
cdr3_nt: TGCGCCAGCAGCCAAGGGACAGTAGGAGGGGACAGTGAGCAGTTCTTC
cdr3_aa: CASSQGTVGGDSEQFF

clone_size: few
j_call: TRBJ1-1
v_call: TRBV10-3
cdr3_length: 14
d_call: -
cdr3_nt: TGTGCCATCAGGGGGACACCCGACGTCGTTGAAGCTTTCTTT
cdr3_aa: CAIRGTPDVVEAFF

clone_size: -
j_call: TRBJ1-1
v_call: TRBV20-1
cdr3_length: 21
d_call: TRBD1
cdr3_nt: TGCAGTGCCGCCAAATACATACCTCCAACGTGGCAGGGGGGTTCGAACACTGAAGCTTTCTTT
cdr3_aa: CSAAKYIPPTWQGGSNTEAFF

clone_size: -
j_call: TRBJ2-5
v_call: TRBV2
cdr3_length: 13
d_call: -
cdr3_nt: TGTGCCAGCATGCATGCCGACCAAGAGACCCAGTACTTC
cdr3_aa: CASMHADQETQYF

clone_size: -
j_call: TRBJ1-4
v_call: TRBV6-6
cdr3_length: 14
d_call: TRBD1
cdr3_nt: TGTGCCAGCACCGAGACAGGGAGTGATGAAAAACTGTTTTTT
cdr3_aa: CASTETGSDEKLFF

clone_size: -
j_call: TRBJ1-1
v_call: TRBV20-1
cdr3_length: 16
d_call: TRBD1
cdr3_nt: TGCAGTGCTAGTGATTCCGGGACAGGGGTGAACACTGAAGCTTTCTTT
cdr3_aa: CSASDSGTGVNTEAFF

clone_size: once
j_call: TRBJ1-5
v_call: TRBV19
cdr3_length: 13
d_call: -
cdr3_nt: TGTGCCAGTAGTATAATAAATGGGCAGCCCCAGCATTTT
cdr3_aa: CASSIINGQPQHF

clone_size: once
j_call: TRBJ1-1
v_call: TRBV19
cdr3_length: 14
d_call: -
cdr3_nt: TGTGCCAGTAGTATAGATCTGGATCTCACTGAAGCTTTCTTT
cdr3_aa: CASSIDLDLTEAFF

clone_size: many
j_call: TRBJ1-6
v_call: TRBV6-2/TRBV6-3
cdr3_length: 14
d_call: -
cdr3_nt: TGTGCCAGCAGTTACGCTCAGGGTGCCTCACCCCTCCACTTT
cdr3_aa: CASSYAQGASPLHF

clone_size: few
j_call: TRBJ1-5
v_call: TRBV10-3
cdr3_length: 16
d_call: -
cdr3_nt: TGTGCCATCAGTGAGTCGACTGAGCGCCACAATCAGCCCCAGCATTTT
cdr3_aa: CAISESTERHNQPQHF

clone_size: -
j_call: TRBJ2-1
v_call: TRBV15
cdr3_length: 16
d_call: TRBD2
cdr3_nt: TGTGCCACCAGCACCTGGATAGCGGGGGTTATGAATGAGCAGTTCTTC
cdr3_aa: CATSTWIAGVMNEQFF

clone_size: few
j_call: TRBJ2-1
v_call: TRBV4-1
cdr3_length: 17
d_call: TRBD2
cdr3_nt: TGCGCCAGCAGGCCTACTTCGGGGGGGCTAGGGTACAATGAGCAGTTCTTC
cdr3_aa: CASRPTSGGLGYNEQFF

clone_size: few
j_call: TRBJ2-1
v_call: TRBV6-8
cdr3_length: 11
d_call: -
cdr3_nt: TGTGCCAGCGGAACAGAGGGTGAGCAGTTCTTC
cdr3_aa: CASGTEGEQFF

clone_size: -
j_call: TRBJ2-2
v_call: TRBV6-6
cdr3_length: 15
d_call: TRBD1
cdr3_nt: TGTGCCAGCACAACCGGGACAGGGGGCACCGGGGAGCTGTTTTTT
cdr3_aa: CASTTGTGGTGELFF

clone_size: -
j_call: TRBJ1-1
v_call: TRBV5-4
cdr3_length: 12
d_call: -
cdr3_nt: TGTGCCAGCAGCCGACCGGGTGCTGAAGCTTTCTTT
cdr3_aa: CASSRPGAEAFF

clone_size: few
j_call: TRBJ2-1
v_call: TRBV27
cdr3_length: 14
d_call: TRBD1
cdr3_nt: TGTGCCAGCAGTTATGCGACAGGGGGCAGTGAGCAGTTCTTC
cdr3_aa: CASSYATGGSEQFF

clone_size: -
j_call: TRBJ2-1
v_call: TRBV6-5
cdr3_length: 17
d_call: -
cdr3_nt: TGTGCCAGCAGTTACACGATGGCTGGGCTCGTGGCCAATGAGCAGTTCTTC
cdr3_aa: CASSYTMAGLVANEQFF

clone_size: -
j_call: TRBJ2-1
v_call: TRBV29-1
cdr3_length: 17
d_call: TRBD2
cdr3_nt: TGCAGCGTTGAAGATACCAGCGGGGGATCTCCCTACAATGAGCAGTTCTTC
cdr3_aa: CSVEDTSGGSPYNEQFF

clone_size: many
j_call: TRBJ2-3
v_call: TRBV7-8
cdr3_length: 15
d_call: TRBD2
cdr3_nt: TGTGCCAGCAGCCGCGGACTAGCGGGTCCAGATACGCAGTATTTT
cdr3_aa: CASSRGLAGPDTQYF

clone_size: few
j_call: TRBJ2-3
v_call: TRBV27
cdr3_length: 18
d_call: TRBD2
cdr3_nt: TGTGCCAGCAGTTTATGGACTAGCGGGGGGGCCGGTACAGATACGCAGTATTTT
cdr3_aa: CASSLWTSGGAGTDTQYF

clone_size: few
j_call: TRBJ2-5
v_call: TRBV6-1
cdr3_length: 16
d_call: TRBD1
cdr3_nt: TGTGCCAGCAGTGAAGTGGTCGGGACAGGGGAAGAGACCCAGTACTTC
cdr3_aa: CASSEVVGTGEETQYF

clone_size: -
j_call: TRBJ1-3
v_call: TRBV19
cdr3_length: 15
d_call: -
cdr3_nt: TGTGCCAGCAGGCCGGGTAAATACTCTGGAAACACCATATATTTT
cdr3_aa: CASRPGKYSGNTIYF

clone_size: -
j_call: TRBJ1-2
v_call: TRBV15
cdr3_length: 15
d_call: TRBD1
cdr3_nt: TGTGCCACCAGCAGGGGACAGGGGCAGAACTATGGCTACACCTTC
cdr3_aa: CATSRGQGQNYGYTF

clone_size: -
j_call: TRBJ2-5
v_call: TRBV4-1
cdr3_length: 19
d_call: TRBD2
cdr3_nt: TGCGCCAGCAGCCAAGTTAAGCTGGGGGGGCGGGGGGGCCTAGAGACCCAGTACTTC
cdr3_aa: CASSQVKLGGRGGLETQYF

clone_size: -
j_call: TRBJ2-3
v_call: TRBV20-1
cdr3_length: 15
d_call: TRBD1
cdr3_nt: TGCAGTGCTGGCTCGGACAGGGCTTCCATAGATACGCAGTATTTT
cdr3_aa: CSAGSDRASIDTQYF

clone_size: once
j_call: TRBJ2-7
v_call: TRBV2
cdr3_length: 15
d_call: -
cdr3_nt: TGTGCCAGCAGTGAAGTGGGGGGACAGCCTTACGAGCAGTACTTC
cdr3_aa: CASSEVGGQPYEQYF

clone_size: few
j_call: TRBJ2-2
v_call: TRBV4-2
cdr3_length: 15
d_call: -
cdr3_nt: TGTGCCAGCAGCCAAGATCGGACTAACACCGGGGAGCTGTTTTTT
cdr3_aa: CASSQDRTNTGELFF

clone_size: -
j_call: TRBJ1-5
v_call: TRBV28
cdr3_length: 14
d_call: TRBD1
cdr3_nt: TGTGCCAGCAGTGTACGGGGACAGTATCAGCCCCAGCATTTT
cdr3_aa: CASSVRGQYQPQHF

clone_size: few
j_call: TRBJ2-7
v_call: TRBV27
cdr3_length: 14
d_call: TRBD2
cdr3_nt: TGTGCCAGCAGGGAGGCGGGGGGATCCTACGAGCAGTACTTC
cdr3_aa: CASREAGGSYEQYF

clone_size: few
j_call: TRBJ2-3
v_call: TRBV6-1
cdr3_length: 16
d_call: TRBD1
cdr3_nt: TGTGCCAGCAGTCCCCGGGGCAGGGGGAAGGCAGATACGCAGTATTTT
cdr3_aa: CASSPRGRGKADTQYF

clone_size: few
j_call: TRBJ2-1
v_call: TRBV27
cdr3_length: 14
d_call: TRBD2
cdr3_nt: TGTGCCAGCAGTTTGTCCGGGGGGGCCCATGAGCAGTTCTTC
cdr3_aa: CASSLSGGAHEQFF

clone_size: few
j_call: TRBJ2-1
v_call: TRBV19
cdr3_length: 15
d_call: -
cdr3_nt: TGTGCCAGTAGTATGGTGGCGGGGAAATACAATGAGCAGTTCTTC
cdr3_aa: CASSMVAGKYNEQFF

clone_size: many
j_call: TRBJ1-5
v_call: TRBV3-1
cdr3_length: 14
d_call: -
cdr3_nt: TGTGCCAGCAGCCCAGGACCGAACCAAGGGCCCCAGCATTTT
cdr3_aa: CASSPGPNQGPQHF

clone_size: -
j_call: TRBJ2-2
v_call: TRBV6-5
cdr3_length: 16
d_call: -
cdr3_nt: TGTGCCAGCAGCCCCGACCTTGGTGGGGGCACCGGGGAGCTGTTTTTT
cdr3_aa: CASSPDLGGGTGELFF

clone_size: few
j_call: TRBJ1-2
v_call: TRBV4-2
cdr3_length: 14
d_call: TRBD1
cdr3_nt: TGTGCCAGCAGCCAAGCGGCAGGGGGCAATGGCTACACCTTC
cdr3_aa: CASSQAAGGNGYTF

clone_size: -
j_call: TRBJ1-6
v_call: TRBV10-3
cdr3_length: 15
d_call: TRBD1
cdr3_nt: TGTACCATCAGTCCGACAGGGGCCGATAATTCACCCCTCCACTTT
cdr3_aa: CTISPTGADNSPLHF

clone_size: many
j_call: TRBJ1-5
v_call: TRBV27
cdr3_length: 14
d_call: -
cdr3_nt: TGTGCCAGCAGTTTTGTTGGAGGCAATCAGCCCCAGCATTTT
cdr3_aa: CASSFVGGNQPQHF